The 22 T cell receptor beta chains listed next were all sequenced from one sample in a study of shared clonotypes between healthy human individuals. Libraries were prepared by immunoSEQ multiplex PCR; TCRdb keeps only in-frame clonotypes and omits some of them. The sample lists about 980,000 clones, around 80% occurring once. The sample was memory CD4+ T cells sorted from blood. The subset is: CD45RA-negative fraction. All receptors come from a man aged 18 to 29 in good health.

The genes are TRBV2 and TRBJ2-2, with 8 nucleotides matching TRBD2. CDR1 is SNHLY and CDR2 is FYNNEI in the germline V gene. Germline trimming cut 6 bases from V and 5 bases from J; bases unmatched to any gene: 8. This CDR3 is 15 amino acids long. CDR3 coding DNA: TGTGCCAGCAGGATAGGACTAGCCGGTACCGGGGAGCTGTTTTTT. Translation gives CASRIGLAGTGELFF.

This chain joins TRBV28 and TRBJ1-1; D gene ambiguous. The CDR3 sequence is 13 residues long. From germline, CDR1 is MDHEN and CDR2 SYDVKM. V dropped 3 bases and J dropped 5 bases, with 10 bases sitting between them. The CDR3 loop reads CASSLPKRTEAFF. The CDR3 bases are TGTGCCAGCAGTTTGCCGAAGAGAACTGAAGCTTTCTTT. The full variable domain, rest sourced from reference TRBV28 and TRBJ1-1, is DVKVTQSSRYLVKRTGEKVFLECVQDMDHENMFWYRQDPGLGLRLIYFSYDVKMKEKGDIPEGYSVSREKKERFSLILESASTNQTSMYLCASSLPKRTEAFFGQGTRLTVV.

This chain links TRBV7-8 with TRBJ2-7, with a tentative D call TRBD2 (5 bases). CDR1 is SGHVS, CDR2 FQNEAQ, per germline. The CDR3 sequence is 14 residues long. Deletions cut 1 base from V and 2 bases from J, with 9 bases between. This chain's CDR3 is CASSLVGVTYEQYF. The CDR3 DNA follows: TGTGCCAGCAGCTTAGTGGGAGTTACCTACGAGCAGTACTTC.

The rearrangement links TRBV19 to TRBJ1-5; unclear D gene. The CDR3 totals 13 residues. Germline CDR1 and CDR2: LNHDA and SQIVND (reference sequence). V lost 6 bases to trimming and J lost 4 bases, with 10 bases between them. CDR3 amino acids: CASRGFLNQPQHF. CDR3 nucleotide sequence: TGTGCCAGTAGAGGTTTCTTAAATCAGCCCCAGCATTTT.

The J gene is TRBJ2-7, the V gene TRBV4-3; possibly TRBD1 for D (6 bases). Germline loops: CDR1 LGHNA, CDR2 YSLEER. The CDR3 is 15 residues long. Trimming removed 0 bases from V and 4 bases from J, with 13 bases in between. The CDR3 DNA reads as TGCGCCAGCAGCCAAGATCAGGGGATGAGGTACGAGCAGTACTTC. Translating gives CASSQDQGMRYEQYF.

This rearrangement joins TRBV30 to TRBJ2-7; 8 bases are a match to TRBD2. V was pared by 3 bases and J by 0 bases, with 7 bases of the junction left unmatched. This CDR3 is 15 amino acids long. Germline assignment: CDR1 GTSNPN and CDR2 SVGIG (reference sequence). As DNA, the CDR3 is TGTGCCTGGAGCGCGGGACTAGTGAGCTCCTACGAGCAGTACTTC. Its translation is CAWSAGLVSSYEQYF.

This chain connects TRBV5-1 to TRBJ1-1; TRBD1 is a possible D gene (6 bases). In germline, CDR1 is SGHRS, CDR2 YFSETQ. The CDR3 totals 15 residues. Deletions cut 4 bases from V and 1 base from J, with 14 bases between. The CDR3 sequence: CASSQSGVSNTEAFF. The DNA of the CDR3 is TGCGCCAGCAGCCAGTCAGGGGTCTCGAACACTGAAGCTTTCTTT.

This clone was observed at least ten times. The gene calls are TRBV14 and TRBJ2-5; a possible D gene is TRBD2 (5 bases). V was cut by 0 bases and J by 4 bases, with 27 bases left in between. Looked up from germline, CDR1 is SGHDN and CDR2 is FVKESK. The CDR3 runs 20 residues. The CDR3 DNA sequence: TGTGCCAGCAGCCAAGATTTTCTGGTCTCGGGGAGCTCATATACAGAGACCCAGTACTTC. Protein product: CASSQDFLVSGSSYTETQYF.

This clone was seen more than once but under ten times. CDR3 protein: CAISSDRGSGYTF. CDR3 DNA sequence: TGTGCCATCAGTTCTGACAGGGGATCCGGCTACACCTTC. V usage is TRBV10-3 and J usage is TRBJ1-2, with 8 bases identical to TRBD1. Unmatched junction bases numbered 7, after V lost 5 bases and J lost 8 bases. The CDR3 has 13 residues. CDR1 is ENHRY and CDR2 is SYGVKD in the germline V gene.

As concerns this clone: This specimen includes other DNA sequences encoding the same CDR3. The V and J genes are TRBV6-5 and TRBJ2-7, with 8 positions matching TRBD2. The germline CDR1 and CDR2 sequences are MNHEY and SVGAGI. V trimming: 5 bases; J trimming: 0 bases; junction bases outside the gene matches: 3. CDR3 size: 14 residues. The CDR3 loop is CASSRTSSSYEQYF. CDR3 in DNA: TGTGCCAGCAGTCGGACTAGCAGCTCCTACGAGCAGTACTTC.

The chain couples TRBV30 to TRBJ2-7; 8 nucleotides match TRBD2. The length of the CDR3 is 14 residues. Germline lookup yields CDR1 GTSNPN and CDR2 SVGIG (reference sequence). V shed 4 bases, J shed 6 bases, and the junction held 11 bases outside the gene matches. The CDR3 is CAWTPGGTSREQYF. The CDR3 nucleotides read TGTGCCTGGACCCCAGGAGGGACTAGTCGCGAGCAGTACTTC.

The chain is built from TRBV10-3 and TRBJ2-3; 7 nucleotides line up with TRBD2. The V gene's germline CDR1 is ENHRY and CDR2 SYGVKD. Germline trimming cut 2 bases from V and 3 bases from J; bases unmatched to any gene: 8. There are 16 residues in the CDR3. CDR3 region: CAISEVAGVLTDTQYF. As DNA, the CDR3 is TGTGCCATCAGTGAGGTTGCGGGAGTATTGACAGATACGCAGTATTTT.

This clone was seen only a few times. The chain employs TRBV7-2 and TRBJ2-7; 7 positions match TRBD1. CDR3 length: 13 amino acids. V lost 5 bases and J lost 6; bases outside the gene matches: 7. Germline assignment: CDR1 SGHTA and CDR2 FQGNSA. Here the CDR3 DNA reads TGTGCCAGCAGCCAGGGGGTTGGCTCCGAGCAGTACTTC. As protein: CASSQGVGSEQYF.

The chain links TRBV19 to TRBJ2-5; TRBD1 might be the D (5 bases). The CDR3 sequence is 15 residues long. V lost 1 base to trimming and J lost 1 base, with 10 bases between them. The germline V gene encodes CDR1 LNHDA and CDR2 SQIVND (reference sequence). The CDR3 loop is CASSIGGTGQETQYF. The CDR3 region has the DNA TGTGCCAGTAGTATAGGAGGCACAGGCCAAGAGACCCAGTACTTC. Variable domain in full (rest from reference TRBV19 and TRBJ2-5): DGGITQSPKYLFRKEGQNVTLSCEQNLNHDAMYWYRQDPGQGLRLIYYSQIVNDFQKGDIAEGYSVSREKKESFPLTVTSAQKNPTAFYLCASSIGGTGQETQYFGPGTRLLVL.

V usage is TRBV9 and J usage is TRBJ2-6; D perhaps matches TRBD2 (5 bases). The CDR3 runs to 16 residues. The V and J ends lost 4 bases and 3 bases respectively, with 14 bases between them. Germline V CDR1 and CDR2: SGDLS, YYNGEE. The CDR3 region is CASSPTEGFGANVLTF. CDR3 nucleotide sequence: TGTGCCAGCAGCCCTACAGAGGGTTTTGGGGCCAACGTCCTGACTTTC.

The chain joins TRBV7-8 to TRBJ2-3; no clear D. The CDR3 contains 15 residues. CDR1 is SGHVS and CDR2 is FQNEAQ in the germline V gene. Trimming took 1 base from V and 1 from J, leaving 9 bases between them. The CDR3 region has the DNA TGTGCCAGCAGCTTAGGGTCTTACGGCACAGATACGCAGTATTTT. It is translated as CASSLGSYGTDTQYF.

The gene calls are TRBV7-2 and TRBJ2-7; the D gene is possibly TRBD2 (6 bases). CDR3 length: 14 amino acids. The ends were cut back, 4 bases at V and 2 bases at J, with 12 bases in the middle. Germline V lookup: CDR1 SGHTA, CDR2 FQGNSA. This CDR3 is CASSSGLTPYEQYF. Here the CDR3 DNA reads TGTGCCAGCAGCTCGGGACTCACCCCCTACGAGCAGTACTTC. The entire variable domain, with the rest obtained from reference TRBV7-2 and TRBJ2-7, is as follows: GAGVSQSPSNKVTEKGKDVELRCDPISGHTALYWYRQSLGQGLEFLIYFQGNSAPDKSGLPSDRFSAERTGGSVSTLTIQRTQQEDSAVYLCASSSGLTPYEQYFGPGTRLTVT.

V and J are TRBV10-1 and TRBJ2-7, with 8 bases lining up with TRBD1. The CDR3 length is 15 residues. Germline loops: CDR1 WNHNN, CDR2 SYGVQD (reference sequence). Losses at the gene ends were 3 bases for V and 6 bases for J; bases not matched to a gene: 10. This chain's CDR3 is CASSDLGQGTREQYF. The CDR3 nucleotides read TGCGCCAGCAGTGACCTCGGACAGGGCACACGCGAGCAGTACTTC.

Turning to this clone: A read error is possible here, since a much larger clone lies one base away. The gene calls are TRBV11-2 and TRBJ1-1; D not resolved. Germline V gene sequence: CDR1 SGHAT, CDR2 FQNNGV. The CDR3 is 12 residues long. V dropped 5 bases and J dropped 0 bases, with 4 bases sitting between them. The CDR3 reads CASSQMNTEAFF. Here the CDR3 DNA reads TGTGCCAGCAGCCAGATGAACACTGAAGCTTTCTTT. Together with reference TRBV11-2 and TRBJ1-1, the CDR3 gives the full variable domain: EAGVAQSPRYKIIEKRQSVAFWCNPISGHATLYWYQQILGQGPKLLIQFQNNGVVDDSQLPKDRFSAERLKGVDSTLKIQPAKLEDSAVYLCASSQMNTEAFFGQGTRLTVV.

The genes are TRBV21-1 and TRBJ2-7; TRBD2 is the table's D call and was not checked against the DNA. TRBV21-1 is a pseudogene segment. The CDR3 totals 16 residues. The CDR3 sequence: CASSRTSGRNSYEQYF. The CDR3 bases are TGTGCCAGCAGCAGGACTAGCGGGAGGAACTCCTACGAGCAGTACTTC.

The chain has TRBV7-2 and TRBJ1-2, with TRBD1 as a possible D gene (6 bases). Germline V gene data show CDR1 as SGHTA and CDR2 as FQGNSA. Deletions cut 4 bases from V and 8 bases from J, with 20 bases between. This CDR3 contains 15 residues. CDR3 in amino acids: CASSSGTGGARGYTF. Here the CDR3 DNA reads TGTGCCAGCAGCTCGGGAACTGGGGGGGCGAGAGGCTACACCTTC.

This clone was observed a handful of times. V and J are TRBV6-6 and TRBJ2-3, with 10 positions matching TRBD1. There are 15 residues in the CDR3. Per the germline V gene, CDR1 is MNHNY and CDR2 is SVGAGI (reference sequence). The V gene end was trimmed by 6 bases and the J gene end by 2 bases; junction bases not matched to a gene: 5. In DNA form, the CDR3 reads TGTGCCAGCAGCCGGGGACAGGGGTACACAGATACGCAGTATTTT. It translates to CASSRGQGYTDTQYF.